The rows below give T cell receptor beta chains drawn from one sample of a study of blood T cell repertoires in COVID-19. Sequencing was performed with immunoSEQ multiplex PCR; in TCRdb, only in-frame clones are kept and a portion is missing. The data hold 300,000 to 350,000 clones, with around 90% observed a single time. Sequencing was performed on PBMCs or T cells enriched from blood (not recorded which). The receptor set was obtained from a man aged 25-45 years who had recovered from COVID-19. CDR3s include the opening cysteine and the closing phenylalanine or tryptophan. The D gene is left open where the match is weak. The listing skips clone size in some rows; elsewhere it reads once, few, many or a size class.

TRBV29-1	NA	TRBD1	TRBJ1-1	CSASGQVAVTEAFF	TGCAGCGCTTCCGGACAGGTGGCGGTCACTGAAGCTTTCTTT
TRBV2	NA	NA	TRBJ2-7	CASSEFPDIETYEQYF	TGTGCCAGCAGTGAATTCCCGGACATAGAAACCTACGAGCAGTACTTC
TRBV3-1/TRBV3-2	NA	TRBD1	TRBJ1-1	CASADRVNTEAFF	TGTGCCAGCGCGGACAGGGTCAACACTGAAGCTTTCTTT
TRBV18	NA	NA	TRBJ1-5	CASSPRGGGPQHF	TGTGCCAGCTCACCTCGTGGAGGAGGGCCCCAGCATTTT
TRBV7-9	NA	TRBD1	TRBJ2-4	CASSPAGTGNPKNIQYF	TGTGCCAGCAGCCCCGCCGGGACAGGTAACCCCAAAAACATTCAGTACTTC
TRBV28	once	NA	TRBJ1-6	CASSGGDGSPLHF	TGTGCCAGCAGTGGAGGGGACGGTTCACCCCTCCACTTT
TRBV11-2	many	NA	TRBJ1-4	CASSFGGGQKLFF	TGTGCCAGCAGCTTTGGCGGGGGGCAAAAACTGTTTTTT
TRBV2	NA	NA	TRBJ1-4	CASSETQKREKLFF	TGTGCCAGCAGTGAGACTCAAAAGCGTGAAAAACTGTTTTTT
TRBV30	NA	NA	TRBJ2-7	CAWNEGIAYEQYF	TGTGCCTGGAATGAGGGAATAGCCTACGAGCAGTACTTC
TRBV5-1	NA	NA	TRBJ1-1	CASSMAAGTEAFF	TGCGCCAGCAGCATGGCTGCGGGCACTGAAGCTTTCTTT
TRBV9	NA	NA	TRBJ2-7	CASSAQGYEQYF	TGTGCCAGCAGCGCCCAGGGTTACGAGCAGTACTTC
TRBV5-4	NA	NA	TRBJ1-2	CASRHGTGNGYTF	TGTGCCAGCAGACATGGCACAGGGAATGGCTACACCTTC
TRBV2	NA	TRBD2	TRBJ2-1	CANKYSGGASEQFF	TGTGCCAACAAGTATAGCGGGGGGGCCAGTGAGCAGTTCTTC
TRBV19	NA	TRBD1	TRBJ2-1	CASSAGTGRNEQFF	TGTGCCAGTAGCGCCGGGACAGGGAGAAATGAGCAGTTCTTC
TRBV5-1	NA	TRBD1	TRBJ2-7	CASSLGQGAWSYEQYF	TGCGCCAGCAGCCTAGGACAGGGGGCATGGTCCTACGAGCAGTACTTC
TRBV7-8	NA	TRBD1	TRBJ1-6	CASSLLRQGVSYNSPLHF	TGTGCCAGCAGCTTACTTAGACAGGGGGTCTCCTATAATTCACCCCTCCACTTT
TRBV4-1	NA	TRBD1	TRBJ1-4	CASSQYLPTGRSEKLFF	TGCGCCAGCAGCCAATACCTACCGACAGGGAGAAGTGAAAAACTGTTTTTT
TRBV5-6	NA	NA	TRBJ2-2	CASSLAAGANTGELFF	TGTGCCAGCAGCTTGGCCGCAGGCGCGAACACCGGGGAGCTGTTTTTT
TRBV9	NA	NA	TRBJ1-2	CASSVEGQGGYTF	TGTGCCAGCAGCGTAGAAGGGCAGGGTGGCTACACCTTC
TRBV7-3	NA	NA	TRBJ1-1	CASSLQRRTEAFF	TGTGCCAGCAGCTTGCAACGGAGGACTGAAGCTTTCTTT
TRBV28	NA	TRBD1	TRBJ2-7	CASSNLGQGSYEQYF	TGTGCCAGCAGTAACCTGGGACAGGGTTCCTACGAGCAGTACTTC
TRBV30	NA	TRBD1	TRBJ1-4	CAWTPRDRHATNEKLFF	TGTGCCTGGACCCCCCGGGACAGGCATGCAACTAATGAAAAACTGTTTTTT
TRBV5-5	NA	TRBD1	TRBJ1-4	CASSSGGSREKLFF	TGTGCCAGCAGCTCAGGGGGGTCTCGCGAAAAACTGTTTTTT
TRBV3-1/TRBV3-2	NA	NA	TRBJ2-7	CASSQDSAYEQYF	TGTGCCAGCAGCCAAGATTCCGCGTACGAGCAGTACTTC
TRBV30	NA	NA	TRBJ2-1	CAWTKGTGGYNEQFF	TGTGCCTGGACCAAAGGAACAGGCGGCTACAATGAGCAGTTCTTC
TRBV6-5	NA	NA	TRBJ1-6	CATRSNSPLHF	TGTGCCACCCGTTCCAATTCACCCCTCCACTTT
TRBV29-1	once	NA	TRBJ1-2	CSVLQGFGYTF	TGCAGCGTGCTACAGGGTTTCGGCTACACCTTC
TRBV24-1	NA	TRBD1	TRBJ2-7	CATSETGAAYEQYF	TGTGCCACCAGTGAAACAGGGGCCGCCTACGAGCAGTACTTC
TRBV2	few	NA	TRBJ2-7	CASSEYHEQYF	TGTGCCAGCAGTGAGTATCACGAGCAGTACTTC
TRBV6-1	NA	TRBD2	TRBJ2-1	CASSVAGGNNEQFF	TGTGCCAGCAGTGTAGCGGGGGGTAACAATGAGCAGTTCTTC
TRBV2	NA	NA	TRBJ2-1	CASSENTYNEQFF	TGTGCCAGCAGTGAAAACACCTACAATGAGCAGTTCTTC
TRBV28	NA	NA	TRBJ1-2	CASSPQAQAGMYYGYTF	TGTGCCAGCAGTCCCCAGGCCCAAGCAGGGATGTACTATGGCTACACCTTC
TRBV6-4	NA	NA	TRBJ2-2	CASSVTNTGELFF	TGTGCCAGCAGTGTAACGAACACCGGGGAGCTGTTTTTT
TRBV20-1	NA	NA	TRBJ2-7	CSASQGIEQYF	TGCAGTGCTAGTCAGGGGATCGAGCAGTACTTC
TRBV14	NA	TRBD2	TRBJ2-2	CASSPLAGETGELFF	TGTGCCAGCAGTCCCCTAGCGGGGGAAACCGGGGAGCTGTTTTTT
TRBV19	NA	NA	TRBJ1-5	CASSIEGHNSNQPQHF	TGTGCCAGTAGTATAGAGGGGCACAATAGCAATCAGCCCCAGCATTTT
TRBV15	NA	NA	TRBJ2-5	CATSRDRGLGQYF	TGTGCCACCAGCAGAGATCGAGGGCTCGGGCAGTACTTC
TRBV27	NA	NA	TRBJ1-5	CASSPQTDYSNQPQHF	TGTGCCAGCAGTCCCCAGACAGATTATAGCAATCAGCCCCAGCATTTT
TRBV5-1	few	TRBD2	TRBJ2-7	CASTLAGAIYEQYF	TGCGCCAGCACCCTAGCGGGGGCCATCTACGAGCAGTACTTC
TRBV2	NA	TRBD1	TRBJ1-5	CASSEPGTGIYQPQHF	TGTGCCAGCAGTGAACCGGGGACAGGGATCTATCAGCCCCAGCATTTT
TRBV30	NA	NA	TRBJ1-6	CAWSWRIFRDNSPLHF	TGTGCCTGGAGTTGGCGGATCTTCAGGGATAATTCACCCCTCCACTTT
TRBV4-2	NA	NA	TRBJ1-2	CASSQDLGAGDYGYTF	TGTGCCAGCAGCCAAGATTTAGGGGCAGGGGACTATGGCTACACCTTC
TRBV3-1/TRBV3-2	NA	TRBD2	TRBJ2-3	CASLGTSGFYSTDTQYF	TGTGCCAGCTTAGGGACTAGCGGCTTCTACAGCACAGATACGCAGTATTTT
TRBV19	NA	TRBD1	TRBJ1-4	CASSSTGGDEKLFF	TGTGCCAGTAGTTCAACAGGGGGCGATGAAAAACTGTTTTTT